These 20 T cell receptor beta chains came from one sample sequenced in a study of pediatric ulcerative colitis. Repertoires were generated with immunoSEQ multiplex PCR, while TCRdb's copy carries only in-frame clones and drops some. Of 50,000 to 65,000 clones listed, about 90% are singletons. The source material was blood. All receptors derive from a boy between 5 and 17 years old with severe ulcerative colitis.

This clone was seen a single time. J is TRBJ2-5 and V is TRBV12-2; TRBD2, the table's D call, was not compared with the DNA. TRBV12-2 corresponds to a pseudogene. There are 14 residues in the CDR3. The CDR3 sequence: CASRLIAGDETQYF. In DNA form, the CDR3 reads TGTGCAAGTCGCTTAATAGCGGGAGACGAGACCCAGTACTTC.

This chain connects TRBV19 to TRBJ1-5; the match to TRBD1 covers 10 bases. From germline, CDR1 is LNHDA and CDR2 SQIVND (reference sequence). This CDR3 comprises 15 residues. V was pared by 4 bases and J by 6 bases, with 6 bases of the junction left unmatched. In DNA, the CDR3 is TGTGCCAGTAGTAACGACAGGGGGCGCGGTCAGCCCCAGCATTTT. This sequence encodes CASSNDRGRGQPQHF.

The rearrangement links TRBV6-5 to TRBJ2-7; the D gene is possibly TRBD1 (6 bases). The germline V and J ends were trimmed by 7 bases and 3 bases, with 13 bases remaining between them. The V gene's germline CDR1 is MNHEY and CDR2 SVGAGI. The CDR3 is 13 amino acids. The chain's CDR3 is CASTMNRVYEQYF. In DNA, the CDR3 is TGTGCCAGCACGATGAACAGGGTCTACGAGCAGTACTTC.

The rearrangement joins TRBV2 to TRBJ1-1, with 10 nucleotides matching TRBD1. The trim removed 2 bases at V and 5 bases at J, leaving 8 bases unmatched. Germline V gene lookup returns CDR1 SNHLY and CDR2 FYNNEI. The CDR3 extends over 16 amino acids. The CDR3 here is CASSEYLGGQGTEAFF. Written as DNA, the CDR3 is TGTGCCAGCAGTGAATACCTTGGGGGACAGGGGACTGAAGCTTTCTTT.

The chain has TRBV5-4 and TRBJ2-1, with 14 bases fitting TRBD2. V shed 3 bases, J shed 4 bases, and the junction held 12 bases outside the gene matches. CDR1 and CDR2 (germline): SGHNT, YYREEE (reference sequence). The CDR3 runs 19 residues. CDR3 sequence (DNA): TGTGCCAGCAGCTCCTCAACTGGGACTAGCGGGAGAGTTTACAATGAGCAGTTCTTC. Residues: CASSSSTGTSGRVYNEQFF.

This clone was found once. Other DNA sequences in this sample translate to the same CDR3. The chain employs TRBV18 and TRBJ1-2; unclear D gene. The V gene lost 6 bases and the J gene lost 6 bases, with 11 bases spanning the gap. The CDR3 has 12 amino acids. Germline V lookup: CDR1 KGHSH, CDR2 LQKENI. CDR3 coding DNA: TGTGCCAGCTCCCCCCGTGGGGATGGCTACACCTTC. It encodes CASSPRGDGYTF.

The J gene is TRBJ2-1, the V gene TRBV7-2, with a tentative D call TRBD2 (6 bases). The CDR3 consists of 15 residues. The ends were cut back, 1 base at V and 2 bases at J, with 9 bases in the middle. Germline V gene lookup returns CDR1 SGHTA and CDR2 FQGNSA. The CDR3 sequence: CASSLGGTPYNEQFF. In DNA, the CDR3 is TGTGCCAGCAGCTTAGGCGGGACCCCCTACAATGAGCAGTTCTTC.

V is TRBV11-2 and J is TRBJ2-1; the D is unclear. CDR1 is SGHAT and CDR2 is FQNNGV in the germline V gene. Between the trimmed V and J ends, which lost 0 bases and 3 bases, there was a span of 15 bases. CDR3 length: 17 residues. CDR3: CASSLDWVESNYNEQFF. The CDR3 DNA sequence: TGTGCCAGCAGCTTAGACTGGGTTGAATCAAACTACAATGAGCAGTTCTTC.

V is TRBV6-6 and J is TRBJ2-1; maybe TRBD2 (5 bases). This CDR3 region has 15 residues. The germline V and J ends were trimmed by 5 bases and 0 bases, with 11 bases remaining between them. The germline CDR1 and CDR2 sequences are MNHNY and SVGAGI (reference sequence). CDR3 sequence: CASSAWESSYNEQFF. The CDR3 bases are TGTGCCAGCAGTGCATGGGAGAGCTCCTACAATGAGCAGTTCTTC.

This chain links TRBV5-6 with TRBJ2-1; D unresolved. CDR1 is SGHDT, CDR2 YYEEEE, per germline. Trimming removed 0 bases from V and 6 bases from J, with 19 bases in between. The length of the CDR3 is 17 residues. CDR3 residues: CASSLERRISVGNEQFF. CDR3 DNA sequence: TGTGCCAGCAGCTTGGAAAGGCGAATCAGCGTCGGCAATGAGCAGTTCTTC. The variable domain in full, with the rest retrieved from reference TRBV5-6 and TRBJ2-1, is DAGVTQSPTHLIKTRGQQVTLRCSPKSGHDTVSWYQQALGQGPQFIFQYYEEEERQRGNFPDRFSGHQFPNYSSELNVNALLLGDSALYLCASSLERRISVGNEQFFGPGTRLTVL.

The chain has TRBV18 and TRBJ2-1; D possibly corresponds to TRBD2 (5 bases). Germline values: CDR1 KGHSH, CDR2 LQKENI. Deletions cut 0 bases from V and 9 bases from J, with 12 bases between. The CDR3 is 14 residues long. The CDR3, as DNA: TGTGCCAGCTCACCACCTACTAGTACGGGTGAGCAGTTCTTC. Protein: CASSPPTSTGEQFF.

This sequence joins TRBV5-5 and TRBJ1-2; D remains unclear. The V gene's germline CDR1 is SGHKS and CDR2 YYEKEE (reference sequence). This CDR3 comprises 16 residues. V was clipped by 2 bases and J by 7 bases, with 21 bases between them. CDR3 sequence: CASSFSKYTEDSGYTF. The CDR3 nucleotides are TGTGCCAGCAGCTTCTCTAAATACACGGAGGATAGTGGCTACACCTTC.

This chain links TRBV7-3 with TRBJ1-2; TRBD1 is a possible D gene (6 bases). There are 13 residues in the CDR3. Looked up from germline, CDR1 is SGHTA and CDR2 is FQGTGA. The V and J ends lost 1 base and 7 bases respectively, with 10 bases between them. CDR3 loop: CASSLKQGSGYTF. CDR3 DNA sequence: TGTGCCAGCAGCTTAAAACAGGGCTCTGGCTACACCTTC.

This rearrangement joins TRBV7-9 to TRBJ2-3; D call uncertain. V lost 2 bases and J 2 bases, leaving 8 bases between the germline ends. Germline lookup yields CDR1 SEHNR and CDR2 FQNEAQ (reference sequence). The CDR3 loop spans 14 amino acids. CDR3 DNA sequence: TGTGCCAGCAGCTTAACATTTAACACAGATACGCAGTATTTT. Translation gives CASSLTFNTDTQYF.

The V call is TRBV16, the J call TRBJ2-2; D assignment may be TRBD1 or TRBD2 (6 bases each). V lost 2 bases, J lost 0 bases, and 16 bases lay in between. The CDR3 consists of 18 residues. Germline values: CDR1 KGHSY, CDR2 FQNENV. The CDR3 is CASSQEDRLETNTGELFF. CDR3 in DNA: TGTGCCAGCAGCCAAGAGGACAGACTAGAAACGAACACCGGGGAGCTGTTTTTT.

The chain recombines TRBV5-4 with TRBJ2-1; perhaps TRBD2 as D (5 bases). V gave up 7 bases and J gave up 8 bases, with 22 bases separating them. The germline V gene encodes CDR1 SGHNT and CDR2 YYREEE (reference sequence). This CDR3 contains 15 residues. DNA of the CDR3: TGTGCCAGCGGAGGAGCGCCTCTAGAATTGGATGAGCAGTTCTTC. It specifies CASGGAPLELDEQFF. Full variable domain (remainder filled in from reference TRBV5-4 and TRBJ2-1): ETGVTQSPTHLIKTRGQQVTLRCSSQSGHNTVSWYQQALGQGPQFIFQYYREEENGRGNFPPRFSGLQFPNYSSELNVNALELDDSALYLCASGGAPLELDEQFFGPGTRLTVL.

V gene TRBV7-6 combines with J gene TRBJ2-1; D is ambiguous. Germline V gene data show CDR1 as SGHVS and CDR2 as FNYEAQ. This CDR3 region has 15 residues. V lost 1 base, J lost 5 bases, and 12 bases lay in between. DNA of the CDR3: TGTGCCAGCAGCTTAGGATGGGCTCCTAACAATGAGCAGTTCTTC. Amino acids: CASSLGWAPNNEQFF. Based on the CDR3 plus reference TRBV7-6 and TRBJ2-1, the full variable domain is GAGVSQSPRYKVTKRGQDVALRCDPISGHVSLYWYRQALGQGPEFLTYFNYEAQQDKSGLPNDRFSAERPEGSISTLTIQRTEQRDSAMYRCASSLGWAPNNEQFFGPGTRLTVL.

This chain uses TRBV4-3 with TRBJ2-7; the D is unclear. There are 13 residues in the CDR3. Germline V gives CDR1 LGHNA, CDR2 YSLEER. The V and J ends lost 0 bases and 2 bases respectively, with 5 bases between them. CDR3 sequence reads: CASSQDRTYEQYF. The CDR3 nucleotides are TGCGCCAGCAGCCAAGATCGGACCTACGAGCAGTACTTC.

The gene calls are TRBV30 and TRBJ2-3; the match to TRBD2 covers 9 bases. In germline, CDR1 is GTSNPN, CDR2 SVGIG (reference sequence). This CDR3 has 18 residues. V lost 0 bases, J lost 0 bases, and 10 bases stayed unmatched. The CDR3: CAWSVGLAGPSSTDTQYF. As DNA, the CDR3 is TGTGCCTGGAGTGTAGGGCTAGCGGGACCTTCTAGCACAGATACGCAGTATTTT. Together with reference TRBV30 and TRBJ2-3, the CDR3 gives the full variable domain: SQTIHQWPATLVQPVGSPLSLECTVEGTSNPNLYWYRQAAGRGLQLLFYSVGIGQISSEVPQNLSASRPQDRQFILSSKKLLLSDSGFYLCAWSVGLAGPSSTDTQYFGPGTRLTVL.

CDR3 sequence: CASTLGGPNTEAFF. The CDR3, as DNA: TGTGCCAGCACCCTGGGCGGGCCGAACACTGAAGCTTTCTTT. The rearrangement uses TRBV6-5 and TRBJ1-1; D is unresolved. The CDR3 is 14 residues long. V lost 7 bases and J 1 base, leaving 13 bases between the germline ends. CDR1 is MNHEY and CDR2 is SVGAGI in the germline V gene.